These 30 T cell receptor beta chains were all obtained from the same sample, sequenced in a study of shared clonotypes between healthy human individuals. This table comes from immunoSEQ multiplex PCR, and its TCRdb copy is limited to in-frame clones, with some not included. The sample carries 2 million to 2.5 million clones, over 85% recorded once. As defined, naive CD8 cells were CD45RO-negative and positively selected for CCR7, with terminally differentiated effector memory CD45RA+ cells excluded. Sequencing input: naive CD8+ T cells sorted from blood. These receptors all come from a man aged 18 to 35 in good health.

About this clone: A junction boundary mismatches the germline segment, possibly from a read error. The chain carries TRBV7-7 and TRBJ2-7; the D is unclear. This CDR3 spans 15 amino acids. Germline V gene data show CDR1 as SSHAT and CDR2 as FNYEAQ (reference sequence). CDR3 protein: CASSPTVASPQEQYF. The CDR3 region has the DNA TGTGCTAGCAGCCCAACGGTGGCTTCTCCTCAGGAGCAGTACTTC.

The chain joins TRBV10-3 to TRBJ2-2; 7 bases agree with TRBD1. The CDR3 spans 15 residues. V gave up 2 bases and J gave up 7 bases; unmatched junction bases: 7. Germline V gene data show CDR1 as ENHRY and CDR2 as SYGVKD. Here the CDR3 reads CAISEPETGHGELFF. The CDR3 nucleotides read TGTGCCATCAGTGAGCCGGAGACAGGGCACGGGGAGCTGTTTTTT.

The V and J genes are TRBV28 and TRBJ1-2; 9 bases match TRBD1. With 4 bases clipped from V and 5 bases from J, the junction kept 8 bases outside the gene matches. This CDR3 region has 15 residues. Germline CDR1 MDHEN, CDR2 SYDVKM. CDR3 coding DNA: TGTGCCAGCAGTTCTCCGGGACAGGGATCTTATGGCTACACCTTC. Its translation: CASSSPGQGSYGYTF.

The chain links TRBV5-5 to TRBJ2-7, with D perhaps TRBD1 (6 bases). The germline CDR1 and CDR2 sequences are SGHKS and YYEKEE (reference sequence). CDR3 size: 15 residues. Trimming removed 5 bases from V and 2 bases from J, with 17 bases in between. The CDR3 loop is CASSSPGTRTYEQYF. CDR3 nucleotides: TGTGCCAGCAGTTCGCCCGGGACACGGACCTACGAGCAGTACTTC.

In this sample, this clone turned up once. The chain recombines TRBV9 with TRBJ2-1; 9 bases are a match to TRBD2. Per germline, CDR1 SGDLS and CDR2 YYNGEE. CDR3 length: 15 amino acids. The V and J ends lost 4 bases and 8 bases, in that order; junction bases with no gene match: 10. The CDR3 loop reads CASSPPGKREDEQFF. In nucleotides, the CDR3 is TGTGCCAGCAGCCCACCCGGCAAGCGGGAGGATGAGCAGTTCTTC.

On this clone itself: Mismatch with germline at one junction end may stem from a read error. CDR3 nucleotides: TGTGCTAGCAGTTTTTCTTCTAGCGGGAGCTATGAGCAGTTCTTC. Amino acids: CASSFSSSGSYEQFF. The chain combines TRBV7-7 with TRBJ2-1; 10 bases align to TRBD2. This CDR3 is built from 15 residues. Per the germline V gene, CDR1 is SSHAT and CDR2 is FNYEAQ (reference sequence). The full variable domain, its missing parts supplied by reference TRBV7-7 and TRBJ2-1, is GAGVSQSPRYKVTKRGQDVTLRCDPISSHATLYWYQQALGQGPEFLTYFNYEAQPDKSGLPSDRFSAERPEGSISTLTIQRTEQRDSAMYRCASSFSSSGSYEQFFGPGTRLTVL.

This sequence joins TRBV27 and TRBJ2-7; TRBD2 matches at 10 bases. The CDR3 runs to 15 residues. Per germline, CDR1 MNHEY and CDR2 SMNVEV (reference sequence). After removal of 5 bases from V and 2 bases from J, the junction contained 6 bases not matched to a gene. The DNA of the CDR3 is TGTGCCAGCAGTCCTCGGACTAGCGGAACCTACGAGCAGTACTTC. It codes for CASSPRTSGTYEQYF.

The rearrangement links TRBV15 to TRBJ2-7, with 12 bases matching TRBD2. The CDR3 spans 16 residues. J lost 2 bases, V lost 3 bases, and 5 bases had no gene match. The germline V gene has CDR1 LNHNV and CDR2 YYDKDF (reference sequence). The CDR3 reads CATSSRLAGATYEQYF. The DNA for the CDR3 is TGTGCCACCAGCAGCAGACTAGCGGGGGCCACCTACGAGCAGTACTTC.

This clone was seen just once. The gene calls are TRBV5-6 and TRBJ2-7; D perhaps matches TRBD2 (5 bases). There are 16 residues in the CDR3. Germline CDR1 and CDR2: SGHDT and YYEEEE. Trimming left V 1 base short and J 0 bases short, with 14 bases between. The CDR3 here is CASSLISGGPSYEQYF. The CDR3 DNA reads as TGTGCCAGCAGCTTGATCAGCGGAGGCCCCTCCTACGAGCAGTACTTC.

The chain joins TRBV4-1 to TRBJ1-2; D is undetermined. CDR1 and CDR2 (germline): MGHRA, YSYEKL. V shed 7 bases and J shed 4 bases, with 10 bases lying between them. This CDR3 region has 12 residues. The CDR3 sequence is CASTLNFYGYTF. CDR3 nucleotides: TGCGCCAGCACCCTAAATTTCTATGGCTACACCTTC.

V is TRBV6-5 and J is TRBJ2-2, with no clear D. The germline V gene encodes CDR1 MNHEY and CDR2 SVGAGI. V dropped 2 bases and J dropped 0 bases, with 10 bases sitting between them. This CDR3 spans 16 amino acids. The CDR3 protein is CASSYGVGTNTGELFF. The CDR3 region has the DNA TGTGCCAGCAGTTACGGGGTAGGAACGAACACCGGGGAGCTGTTTTTT.

V gene TRBV7-9 combines with J gene TRBJ2-2; 10 nucleotides align to TRBD1. After removal of 1 base from V and 6 bases from J, the junction contained 5 bases not matched to a gene. The CDR3 spans 16 residues. Germline V gene sequence: CDR1 SEHNR, CDR2 FQNEAQ (reference sequence). The chain's CDR3 is CASSLGPGTGAGELFF. The CDR3 bases are TGTGCCAGCAGCTTAGGTCCCGGGACAGGGGCCGGGGAGCTGTTTTTT. The full variable domain, completed using reference TRBV7-9 and TRBJ2-2, is DTGVSQNPRHKITKRGQNVTFRCDPISEHNRLYWYRQTLGQGPEFLTYFQNEAQLEKSRLLSDRFSAERPKGSFSTLEIQRTEQGDSAMYLCASSLGPGTGAGELFFGEGSRLTVL.

The chain links TRBV6-1 to TRBJ1-5, with D unresolved. Germline V CDR1 and CDR2: MNHNS, SASEGT. With 1 base removed from V and 6 bases from J, the gap between germline ends came to 13 bases. This CDR3 comprises 15 residues. CDR3 DNA: TGTGCCAGCAGTGAAGGTGGGCCGGTTACTCAGCCCCAGCATTTT. This gives the protein CASSEGGPVTQPQHF.

The V call is TRBV6-1, the J call TRBJ1-1; D not certain. The CDR3 spans 15 residues. V lost 2 bases and J lost 7, with 17 bases in between. The germline V gene encodes CDR1 MNHNS and CDR2 SASEGT. CDR3 amino acids: CASSELTLGTVEAFF. In nucleotides, the CDR3 is TGTGCCAGCAGTGAATTGACATTGGGTACCGTTGAAGCTTTCTTT.

The V and J genes are TRBV21-1 and TRBJ2-7; the table's D call TRBD2 went unverified against the DNA. TRBV21-1 has pseudogene status. The CDR3 spans 15 residues. The CDR3 spells CASKRIGTLRIEQYF. As DNA, the CDR3 is TGTGCCAGCAAGAGAATTGGGACTCTAAGGATCGAGCAGTACTTC.

As concerns this clone: Within the sample, other DNA sequences also encode this same CDR3. The chain links TRBV4-3 to TRBJ1-1; D remains ambiguous. The CDR3 covers 11 residues. The V end was cut by 1 base, the J end by 7 bases, with 4 bases between. CDR1 and CDR2 (germline): LGHNA, YSLEER. The CDR3 is CASSQGHEAFF. The CDR3 DNA reads TGCGCCAGCAGCCAAGGACATGAAGCTTTCTTT.

This clone was picked up a small number of times. The rearrangement joins TRBV5-1 to TRBJ2-7, with 10 bases matching TRBD1. With 4 bases clipped from V and 6 bases from J, the junction kept 4 bases outside the gene matches. CDR3 length: 13 residues. Germline V gene lookup returns CDR1 SGHRS and CDR2 YFSETQ. In DNA, the CDR3 is TGCGCCAGCAGCCCATGGACAGGGGGCGAGCAGTACTTC. This codes for CASSPWTGGEQYF.

The chain has TRBV7-9 and TRBJ2-1; maybe TRBD2 (5 bases). CDR1 is SEHNR and CDR2 is FQNEAQ in the germline V gene (reference sequence). V dropped 7 bases and J dropped 5 bases, with 12 bases sitting between them. This CDR3 is 13 amino acids long. The CDR3 is CASTQQEDNEQFF. CDR3 bases: TGTGCCAGCACCCAGCAGGAGGACAATGAGCAGTTCTTC.

The chain joins TRBV4-3 to TRBJ2-1; TRBD1 matches 9 bases. Germline V CDR1 and CDR2: LGHNA, YSLEER. With 0 bases clipped from V and 6 bases from J, the junction kept 6 bases outside the gene matches. This CDR3 spans 16 amino acids. CDR3 amino acids: CASSQDRDRGSNEQFF. The CDR3 bases are TGCGCCAGCAGCCAAGACAGAGACAGGGGGAGCAATGAGCAGTTCTTC.

V usage is TRBV10-3 and J usage is TRBJ2-7; D unresolved. Germline V lookup: CDR1 ENHRY, CDR2 SYGVKD. Trimming cost V 8 bases and J 4 bases, with 9 bases left between them. This CDR3 region has 11 residues. Here the CDR3 DNA reads TGTGCCATCTGGTCCGGGTACGAGCAGTACTTC. Translated, it gives CAIWSGYEQYF.

The rearrangement uses TRBV15 and TRBJ1-1; no firm D call. The CDR3 runs 16 residues. Looked up from germline, CDR1 is LNHNV and CDR2 is YYDKDF (reference sequence). The V gene lost 1 base and the J gene lost 1 base, with 13 bases spanning the gap. The CDR3 here is CATSRVVEGENTEAFF. In DNA, the CDR3 is TGTGCCACCAGCAGAGTAGTAGAGGGAGAGAACACTGAAGCTTTCTTT. The variable domain in full, completed from reference TRBV15 and TRBJ1-1, reads DAMVIQNPRYQVTQFGKPVTLSCSQTLNHNVMYWYQQKSSQAPKLLFHYYDKDFNNEADTPDNFQSRRPNTSFCFLDIRSPGLGDTAMYLCATSRVVEGENTEAFFGQGTRLTVV.

This clone was counted a single time. The chain couples TRBV18 to TRBJ1-1, with a possible D match to TRBD1 (6 bases). V dropped 5 bases and J dropped 0 bases, with 22 bases sitting between them. The CDR3 spans 18 residues. Germline values: CDR1 KGHSH, CDR2 LQKENI. As DNA, the CDR3 is TGTGCCAGCTCAGAGGTGCTCAGCGGGACACACATGAACACTGAAGCTTTCTTT. Amino acid sequence: CASSEVLSGTHMNTEAFF. Variable domain in full (rest from reference TRBV18 and TRBJ1-1): NAGVMQNPRHLVRRRGQEARLRCSPMKGHSHVYWYRQLPEEGLKFMVYLQKENIIDESGMPKERFSAEFPKEGPSILRIQQVVRGDSAAYFCASSEVLSGTHMNTEAFFGQGTRLTVV.

This clone has a handful of counts. The chain carries TRBV10-3 and TRBJ1-5; TRBD1 is a possible D gene (5 bases). Trimming shortened V by 0 bases and J by 4 bases, and 10 bases separated the two germline ends. The germline V gene has CDR1 ENHRY and CDR2 SYGVKD. This CDR3 is 15 amino acids long. CDR3 residues: CAISESGGPNQPQHF. CDR3 DNA sequence: TGTGCCATCAGTGAGTCCGGGGGTCCGAATCAGCCCCAGCATTTT.

This sequence joins TRBV29-1 and TRBJ2-7, with 9 bases fitting TRBD1. The CDR3 is 14 residues long. The germline V gene encodes CDR1 SQVTM and CDR2 ANQGSEA. V gave up 1 base and J gave up 4 bases; unmatched junction bases: 5. The CDR3: CSVEAGTGRYEQYF. In DNA, the CDR3 is TGCAGCGTTGAAGCCGGGACAGGGCGGTACGAGCAGTACTTC.

The J gene is TRBJ2-7, the V gene TRBV19, with D possibly TRBD1 on 6 matching bases. Deletions cut 10 bases from V and 2 bases from J, with 15 bases between. Per germline, CDR1 LNHDA and CDR2 SQIVND (reference sequence). The CDR3 has 13 residues. CDR3 DNA sequence: TGTGCCACGGCACACAGGGAAACCTACGAGCAGTACTTC. Its protein product is CATAHRETYEQYF.

This rearrangement joins TRBV28 to TRBJ1-5, with D maybe TRBD1 (6 bases). From germline, CDR1 is MDHEN and CDR2 SYDVKM. V lost 8 bases and J 4 bases, leaving 15 bases between the germline ends. CDR3 length: 14 residues. The CDR3 sequence: CASRQGQINQPQHF. The CDR3 coding sequence is TGTGCCAGCCGTCAGGGACAAATTAATCAGCCCCAGCATTTT.

This clone was recorded once. This chain links TRBV11-2 with TRBJ2-2; 7 nucleotides agree with TRBD1. Germline values: CDR1 SGHAT, CDR2 FQNNGV. The CDR3 is made up of 17 amino acids. V shed 5 bases, J shed 2 bases, and the junction held 11 bases outside the gene matches. The DNA for the CDR3 is TGTGCCAGCAGCCAAAAAACCGGGACAGATAACACCGGGGAGCTGTTTTTT. This gives the protein CASSQKTGTDNTGELFF.

V usage is TRBV5-6 and J usage is TRBJ2-5; D call uncertain. The CDR3 is 16 residues long. V was pared by 0 bases and J by 0 bases, with 12 bases between. Germline V gene data show CDR1 as SGHDT and CDR2 as YYEEEE. This CDR3 is CASSLDSFLDQETQYF. The CDR3 DNA reads TGTGCCAGCAGCTTGGACAGCTTCTTAGACCAAGAGACCCAGTACTTC.

The gene calls are TRBV5-6 and TRBJ1-1; D ambiguous. CDR3 length: 13 amino acids. Trimming pared 4 bases from V and 4 bases from J, leaving 11 bases between. The germline gives CDR1 SGHDT, CDR2 YYEEEE. The CDR3 loop reads CASSPWGATEAFF. The CDR3 region has the DNA TGTGCCAGCAGCCCGTGGGGTGCCACTGAAGCTTTCTTT. The variable domain in full, completed from reference TRBV5-6 and TRBJ1-1, reads DAGVTQSPTHLIKTRGQQVTLRCSPKSGHDTVSWYQQALGQGPQFIFQYYEEEERQRGNFPDRFSGHQFPNYSSELNVNALLLGDSALYLCASSPWGATEAFFGQGTRLTVV.

J is TRBJ2-3 and V is TRBV5-4; D is possibly TRBD2 (6 bases). V was clipped by 4 bases and J by 5 bases, with 14 bases between them. This CDR3 is built from 14 residues. Germline CDR1 and CDR2: SGHNT and YYREEE (reference sequence). CDR3 nucleotide sequence: TGTGCCAGCAGCCTGGCGGAGGGAGGAGATACGCAGTATTTT. It specifies CASSLAEGGDTQYF.